This T cell receptor (beta chain) was sequenced during a study of shared clonotypes between healthy human individuals (dated by TCRdb to 2018 to 2021). Notes on the research overall: The cohort included three men and a couple of women between 18 and 49 years of age. Blood TCR repertoires of five healthy adults were deeply sequenced to estimate repertoire size and the extent of clonotype sharing between individuals. To increase sequencing depth and limit assay-specific biases, different laboratories used diverse techniques to prepare libraries and sequence TCR repertoires. Each donor's leukapheresis produced roughly between about 0.8 and 8.9 billion PBMCs.

Results the study describes overall, beyond this receptor: Because the study included a small number of donors, the genetic and exposure-history diversity represented was limited. Sampling was restricted to blood, and TCR repertoires in tissue are likely to differ from TCR repertoires in blood. Pairwise subsampling indicated that sequencing depth was expected to affect the degree of clonotype sharing among donors.

The donors were healthy, HIV-negative adults who had no recently reported acute infections or vaccinations. Only Caucasian adults living in Nashville, Tennessee, USA were represented among the donors. For unsorted samples, some 90 million PBMCs were counted and genomic DNA was extracted with the QIAamp DNA Blood Mini kit. Blood was collected by leukapheresis, and PBMCs were isolated by Ficoll-Histopaque density gradient centrifugation and then cryopreserved in liquid nitrogen vapor phase. There are 16 amino acids in the CDR3, from cysteine to phenylalanine inclusive. Only CDR3 DNA is held: 48 bases, read in frame from base 1. Taken from the germline V gene, the CDR1 and CDR2 loops are MNHNS and SASEGT. Using the deep immunoSEQ assay, TCR CDR3 regions were amplified from genomic DNA by multiplex PCR. Extracted genomic DNA from each cell subset was distributed evenly across all wells of several immunoSEQ 96-well plates, and each plate was treated as a replicate. For unsorted PBMC, around 330 ng genomic DNA, equal to about 30,000 T cell genomes, was loaded into each replicate PCR. Ten immunoSEQ deep assay plates were used to sequence unsorted PBMC genomic DNA. Purified libraries were measured with a Qubit 3.0 fluorometer, size-checked on a Bioanalyzer 2100, and measured again with the KAPA Library Quantification kit. Each immunoSEQ 96-well plate was sequenced on its own single-read 150-cycle Illumina NextSeq 550 flow cell. The paper's processing steps were these. Because the immunoSEQ output included only junctional sequences and no quality scores, the filtering could not be the same as the filtering used for full-length reads. Sequences were annotated with PyIR, a Python wrapper for IgBLAST v1.9, using IMGT germline references to assign V/J genes and CDR3. Any read was removed if the V/J assignment was weak (E-value above 1e-6), the CDR3 was missing, or the read contained stop codons, out-of-frame junctions, or ambiguous translated residues. V3J clonotypes were defined as sequences sharing the same inferred V gene, J gene, and CDR3 amino acid sequence. To compute the percentage overlap between repertoires, the number of shared unique clonotypes was divided by the size of the smaller repertoire. RTK rarefaction, the Chao1 estimator, and Recon v2.1 estimates of unobserved clonotypes were used to assess repertoire richness. TCRdb took this table from immuneACCESS and kept in-frame rearrangements with V and J called. Such tables lack part of the clones; where checked against another copy, unresolved V genes explain under half of the gap, and the rest is unexplained. D and trimming were read from the DNA, whereas the V and J calls and clone size are those reported in that table. In all, the sample holds 450,000 to 550,000 clones, and 70% to 80% of those were seen once. Over 10% of the sample lies in the top ten.

In the case of this clone: No antigen is known for it. No much larger clone exists at a distance of one base, and base qualities are not known.

Sequences were obtained from PBMCs. Recombination linked TRBV6-1 to TRBJ2-5, and 13 bases in between align with TRBD2. The end of the DNA aligns better with TRBJ2-7, so the J call may be wrong. This clonotype was sampled from a woman aged 40-49 years in good health. Some clones in this sample may be carry-over from other donors' samples. This receptor carries the CDR3 CASSALAGGASYEQYF. Read as DNA, the sequence is TGTGCCAGCAGTGCACTAGCGGGAGGGGCCTCCTACGAGCAGTACTTC.